This T cell receptor (beta chain) comes out of a study of blood T cell repertoires in COVID-19. About the research overall: Researchers got acute and convalescent COVID-19 samples from the United States, Italy and Spain. T cells, B-cell-depleted T cells, or PBMCs supplied cDNA or gDNA.

The V gene's germline CDR1 is MGHRA and CDR2 YSYEKL. Trimming cost V 4 bases and J 3 bases, with 13 bases left between them. This CDR3 spans 15 amino acids. Sequenced by immunoSEQ multiplex PCR; TCRdb stores in-frame clones only, minus some. The table lists hundreds of thousands of clones, roughly 84% of them singletons. The J gene is TRBJ2-1, the V gene TRBV4-1; D is undetermined. Sequencing input: PBMCs or T cells enriched from blood (not recorded which). The clonotype comes from a woman aged 40-49 years who had recovered from COVID-19. CDR3 in DNA: TGCGCCAGCAGCCCCCAGGAAAGTGGCTACAATGAGCAGTTCTTC. Translated, it gives CASSPQESGYNEQFF.